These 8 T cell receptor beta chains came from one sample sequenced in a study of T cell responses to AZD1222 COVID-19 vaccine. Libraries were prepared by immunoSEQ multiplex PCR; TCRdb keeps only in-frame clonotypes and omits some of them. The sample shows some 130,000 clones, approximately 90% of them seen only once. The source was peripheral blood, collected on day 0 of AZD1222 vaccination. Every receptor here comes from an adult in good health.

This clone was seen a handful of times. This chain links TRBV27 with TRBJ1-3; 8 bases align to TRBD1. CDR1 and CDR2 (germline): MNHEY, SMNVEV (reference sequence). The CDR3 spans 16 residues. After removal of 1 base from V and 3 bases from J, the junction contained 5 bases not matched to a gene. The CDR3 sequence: CASSLYGTGNGNTIYF. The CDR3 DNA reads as TGTGCCAGCAGTTTATATGGGACAGGAAATGGAAACACCATATATTTT.

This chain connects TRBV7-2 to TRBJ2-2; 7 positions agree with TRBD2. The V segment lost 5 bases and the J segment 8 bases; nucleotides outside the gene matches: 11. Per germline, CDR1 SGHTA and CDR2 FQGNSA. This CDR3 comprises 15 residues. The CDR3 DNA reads TGTGCCAGCAGCCATTTGACTAGCCCGCGAGGGGAGCTGTTTTTT. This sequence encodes CASSHLTSPRGELFF.

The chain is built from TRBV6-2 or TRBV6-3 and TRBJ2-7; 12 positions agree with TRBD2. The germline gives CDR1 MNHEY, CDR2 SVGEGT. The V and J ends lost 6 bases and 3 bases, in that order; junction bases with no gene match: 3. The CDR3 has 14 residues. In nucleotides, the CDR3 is TGTGCCAGCAGCTTGACTAGCGGGGGCTACGAGCAGTACTTC. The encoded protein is CASSLTSGGYEQYF.

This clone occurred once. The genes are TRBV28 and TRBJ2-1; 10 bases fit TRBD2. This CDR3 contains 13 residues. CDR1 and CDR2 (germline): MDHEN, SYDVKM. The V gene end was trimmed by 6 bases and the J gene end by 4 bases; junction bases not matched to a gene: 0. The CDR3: CASRLAGYNEQFF. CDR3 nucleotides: TGTGCCAGCAGACTAGCGGGATACAATGAGCAGTTCTTC.

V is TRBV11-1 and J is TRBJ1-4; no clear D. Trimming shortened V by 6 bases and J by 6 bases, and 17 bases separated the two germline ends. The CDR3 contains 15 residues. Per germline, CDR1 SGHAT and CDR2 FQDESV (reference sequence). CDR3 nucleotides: TGTGCCAGCAGAGCCACGACGGACTTGGATGAAAAACTGTTTTTT. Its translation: CASRATTDLDEKLFF.

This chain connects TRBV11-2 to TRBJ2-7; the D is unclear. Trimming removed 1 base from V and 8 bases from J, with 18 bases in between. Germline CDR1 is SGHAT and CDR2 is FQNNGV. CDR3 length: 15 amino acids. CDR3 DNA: TGTGCCAGCAGCTTAGCCCCTCAGGATCTCGGTCAGCAGTACTTC. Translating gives CASSLAPQDLGQQYF.

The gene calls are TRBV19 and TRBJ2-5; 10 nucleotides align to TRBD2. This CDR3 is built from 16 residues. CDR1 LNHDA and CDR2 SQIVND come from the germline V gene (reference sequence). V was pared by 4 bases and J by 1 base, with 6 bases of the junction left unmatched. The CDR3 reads CASSKTSGSRQETQYF. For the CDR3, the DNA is TGTGCCAGTAGTAAGACTAGCGGGTCTCGCCAAGAGACCCAGTACTTC.

The CDR3 DNA is TGCAGTGCTAGTGTCGACAGGCTTAACTACGAGCAGTACTTC. As protein: CSASVDRLNYEQYF. The V gene is TRBV20-1, the J gene TRBJ2-7; a possible D gene is TRBD1 (6 bases). Germline V gene sequence: CDR1 DFQATT, CDR2 SNEGSKA (reference sequence). Trimming stripped 3 bases from V and 3 bases from J, with 15 bases between. The length of the CDR3 is 14 residues.